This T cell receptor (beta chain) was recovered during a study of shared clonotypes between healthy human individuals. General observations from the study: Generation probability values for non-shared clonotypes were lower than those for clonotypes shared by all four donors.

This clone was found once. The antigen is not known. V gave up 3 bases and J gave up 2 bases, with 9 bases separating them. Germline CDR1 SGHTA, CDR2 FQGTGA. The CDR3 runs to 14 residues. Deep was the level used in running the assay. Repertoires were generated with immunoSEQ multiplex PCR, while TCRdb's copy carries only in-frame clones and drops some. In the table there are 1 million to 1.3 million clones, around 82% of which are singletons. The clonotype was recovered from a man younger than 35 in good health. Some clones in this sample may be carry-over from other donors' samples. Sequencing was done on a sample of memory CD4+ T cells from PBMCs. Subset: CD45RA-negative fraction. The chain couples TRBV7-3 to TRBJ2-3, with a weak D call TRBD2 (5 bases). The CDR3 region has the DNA TGTGCCAGCAGCTTGGACTCGAACACAGATACGCAGTATTTT. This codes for CASSLDSNTDTQYF.